The 12 T cell receptor beta chains below all came from one sample that was sequenced in a study of T cells in Graves' hyperthyroidism and ophthalmopathy. There were TCR beta CDR3 regions amplified from RNA transcripts. HTBI primers were employed in a first-round RT-PCR of the TCR CDR3. Using its own MiXCR run on the multiplex PCR reads, TCRdb lists one record per CDR3 protein. The top ten clones hold approximately 33% of a sample with about 320,000 distinct CDR3 sequences, 16% of them seen once. The sequenced sample was blood. Receptor source: a man aged 30-40 years with Graves' hyperthyroidism.

This clonotype was found a few times. The chain uses TRBV6-5 and TRBJ2-7; no clear D. Trimming removed 0 bases at V and 5 bases at J, with 11 bases between. Germline loops: CDR1 MNHEY, CDR2 SVGAGI. The CDR3 runs to 14 residues. The CDR3 reads CASSYSVLRDEQYF. The CDR3 DNA reads TGTGCCAGCAGTTACTCGGTACTCCGGGACGAGCAGTACTTC.

A remark on this clonotype: The junction departs from the called germline gene at one end, perhaps through a read error. The V and J genes are TRBV5-1 and TRBJ1-1; D remains ambiguous. The V gene's germline CDR1 is SGHRS and CDR2 YFSETQ. This CDR3 has 14 residues. The CDR3 loop is CAGSLQSENTEAFF. Here the CDR3 DNA reads TGCGCCGGCAGCTTACAGTCGGAGAACACTGAAGCTTTCTTT.

This clonotype appeared a few times. This chain uses TRBV27 with TRBJ2-7, with 9 bases aligning to TRBD2. V shed 4 bases and J 4 bases; nucleotides not matched to a gene: 8. This CDR3 comprises 15 residues. Looked up from germline, CDR1 is MNHEY and CDR2 is SMNVEV (reference sequence). Written as DNA, the CDR3 is TGTGCCAGCAGTTCTATGCGGGAGGGCTATTACGAGCAGTACTTC. Translation gives CASSSMREGYYEQYF.

This clonotype has just a few counts. V is TRBV20-1 and J is TRBJ2-5, with TRBD2 as a possible D gene (6 bases). Germline loops: CDR1 DFQATT, CDR2 SNEGSKA (reference sequence). Trimming pared 5 bases from V and 4 bases from J, leaving 14 bases between. The CDR3 runs to 13 residues. CDR3 DNA: TGCAGTGCTCCTTTGACTAGGAGAGAGACCCAGTACTTC. Translating gives CSAPLTRRETQYF.

This rearrangement joins TRBV7-2 to TRBJ1-5, with D possibly matching TRBD1 (5 bases). Germline V gives CDR1 SGHTA, CDR2 FQGNSA. Trimming cost V 4 bases and J 8 bases, with 12 bases left between them. The CDR3 contains 13 residues. DNA for the CDR3: TGTGCCAGCAGCTGGGGACCCTCGGAGCCCCAGCATTTT. This sequence encodes CASSWGPSEPQHF. The whole variable domain, filled in from reference TRBV7-2 and TRBJ1-5, reads GAGVSQSPSNKVTEKGKDVELRCDPISGHTALYWYRQSLGQGLEFLIYFQGNSAPDKSGLPSDRFSAERTGGSVSTLTIQRTQQEDSAVYLCASSWGPSEPQHFGDGTRLSIL.

The sample holds many counts of this clonotype. The V and J genes are TRBV6-2 or TRBV6-3 and TRBJ2-1; TRBD2 matches 7 bases. V was clipped by 6 bases and J by 8 bases; unmatched bases: 13. This CDR3 has 15 amino acids. Germline-derived CDR1 and CDR2 are MNHEY and SVGEGT. The DNA of the CDR3 is TGTGCCAGCAGCTACGACACTCGACTAGCTCATGAGCAGTTCTTC. This sequence encodes CASSYDTRLAHEQFF.

The chain carries TRBV29-1 and TRBJ2-1, with D perhaps TRBD2 (6 bases). The CDR3 sequence is 14 residues long. Trimming took off 2 bases at V and 3 bases at J, with 11 bases between the two ends. Germline loops: CDR1 SQVTM, CDR2 ANQGSEA. The CDR3 region is CSVERDWNYNEQFF. CDR3 nucleotide sequence: TGCAGCGTTGAAAGGGACTGGAACTACAATGAGCAGTTCTTC.

The table lists this clonotype with many counts. The J gene is TRBJ2-1, the V gene TRBV12-3 or TRBV12-4; D gene unclear. V dropped 5 bases and J dropped 0 bases, with 11 bases sitting between them. The CDR3 is made up of 15 amino acids. Written as DNA, the CDR3 is TGTGCCAGCAGTCAGACTTACAGCTCCTACAATGAGCAGTTCTTC. Its protein is CASSQTYSSYNEQFF.

This clonotype was seen ten or more times. V gene TRBV30 combines with J gene TRBJ1-4, with D perhaps matching TRBD1 (6 bases). The CDR3 loop spans 15 amino acids. Trimming removed 5 bases from V and 3 bases from J, with 16 bases in between. Germline CDR1 and CDR2: GTSNPN and SVGIG (reference sequence). The CDR3 region is CAWVPGGQPNEKLFF. The CDR3 region has the DNA TGTGCCTGGGTCCCCGGGGGGCAGCCTAATGAAAAACTGTTTTTT.

This clonotype was observed many times. V usage is TRBV2 and J usage is TRBJ1-3; D call uncertain. The CDR3 covers 12 residues. The V gene's germline CDR1 is SNHLY and CDR2 FYNNEI. V dropped 9 bases and J dropped 3 bases, with 9 bases sitting between them. CDR3 nucleotide sequence: TGTGCCAGTGATCGGGTTGGAAACACCATATATTTT. Protein product: CASDRVGNTIYF.

Worth noting for this clonotype: A much more abundant neighbour one base away suggests this may be a read error. V usage is TRBV13 and J usage is TRBJ2-1; either TRBD1 or TRBD2 may fit D (6 bases each). The ends were cut back, 4 bases at V and 6 bases at J, with 10 bases in the middle. Germline CDR1 and CDR2: PRHDT and FYEKMQ (reference sequence). The CDR3 totals 13 residues. CDR3 bases: TGTGCCAGCAGCTCCGGGGGCTGCAATGAGCAGTTCTTC. Translation: CASSSGGCNEQFF.

This clonotype came up a few times. This CDR3 is CASKSPDLGLYEQFF. The CDR3 DNA reads TGCGCCAGCAAGAGTCCGGACTTGGGGTTGTATGAGCAGTTCTTC. The chain uses TRBV10-2 and TRBJ2-1; tentative D call: TRBD2 (5 bases). Trimming cost V 7 bases and J 8 bases, with 21 bases left between them. Germline values: CDR1 WSHSY, CDR2 SAAADI. The CDR3 loop spans 15 amino acids.